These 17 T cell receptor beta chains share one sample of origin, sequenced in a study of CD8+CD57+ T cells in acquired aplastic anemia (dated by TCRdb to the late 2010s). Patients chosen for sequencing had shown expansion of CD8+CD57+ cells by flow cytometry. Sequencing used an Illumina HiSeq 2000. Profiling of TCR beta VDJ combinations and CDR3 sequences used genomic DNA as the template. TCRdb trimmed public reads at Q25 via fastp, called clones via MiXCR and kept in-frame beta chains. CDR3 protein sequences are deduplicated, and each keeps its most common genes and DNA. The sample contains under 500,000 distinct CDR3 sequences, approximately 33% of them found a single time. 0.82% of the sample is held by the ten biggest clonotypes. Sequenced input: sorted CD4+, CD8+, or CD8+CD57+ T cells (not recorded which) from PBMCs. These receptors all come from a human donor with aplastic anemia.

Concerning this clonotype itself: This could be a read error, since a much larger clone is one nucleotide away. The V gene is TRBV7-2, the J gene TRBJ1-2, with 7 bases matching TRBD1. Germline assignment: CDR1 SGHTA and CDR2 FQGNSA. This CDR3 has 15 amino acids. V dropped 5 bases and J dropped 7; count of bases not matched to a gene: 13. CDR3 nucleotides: TGTGCCAGCAGCCCACGGACAGGAGACCTCTCTGGCTACACCTTC. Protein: CASSPRTGDLSGYTF.

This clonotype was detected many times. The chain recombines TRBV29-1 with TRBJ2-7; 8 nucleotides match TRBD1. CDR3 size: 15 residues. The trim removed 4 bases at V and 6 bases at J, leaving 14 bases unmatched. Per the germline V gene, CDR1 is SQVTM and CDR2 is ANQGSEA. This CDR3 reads CSVVVLSGGFGEQYF. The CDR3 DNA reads TGCAGCGTTGTGGTTTTGTCAGGGGGCTTCGGCGAGCAGTACTTC.

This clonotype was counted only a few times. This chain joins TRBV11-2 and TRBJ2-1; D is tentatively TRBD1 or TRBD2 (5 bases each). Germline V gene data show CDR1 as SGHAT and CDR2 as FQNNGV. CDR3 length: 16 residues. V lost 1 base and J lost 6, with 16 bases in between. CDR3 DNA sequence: TGTGCCAGCAGCTTAGTCTATGGGGGAGTTGGCAATGAGCAGTTCTTC. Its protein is CASSLVYGGVGNEQFF. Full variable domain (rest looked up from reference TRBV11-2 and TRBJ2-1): EAGVAQSPRYKIIEKRQSVAFWCNPISGHATLYWYQQILGQGPKLLIQFQNNGVVDDSQLPKDRFSAERLKGVDSTLKIQPAKLEDSAVYLCASSLVYGGVGNEQFFGPGTRLTVL.

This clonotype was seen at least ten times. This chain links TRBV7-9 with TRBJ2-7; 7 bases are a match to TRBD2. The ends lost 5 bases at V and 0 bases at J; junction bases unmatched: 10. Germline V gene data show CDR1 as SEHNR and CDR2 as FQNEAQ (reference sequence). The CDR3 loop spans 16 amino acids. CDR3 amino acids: CASSRSIAGDSYEQYF. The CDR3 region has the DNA TGTGCCAGCAGCCGAAGTATAGCGGGTGACTCCTACGAGCAGTACTTC.

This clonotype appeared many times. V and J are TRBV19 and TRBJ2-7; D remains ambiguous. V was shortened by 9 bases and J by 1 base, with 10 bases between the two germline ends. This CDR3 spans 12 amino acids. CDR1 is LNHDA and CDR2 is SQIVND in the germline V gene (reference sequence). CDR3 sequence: CASQARSYEQYF. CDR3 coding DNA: TGTGCCAGCCAGGCCCGTTCCTACGAGCAGTACTTC.

The CDR3 here is CASSLVWDRDQPQHF. The CDR3 DNA sequence: TGTGCCAGCAGTTTAGTATGGGATCGGGATCAGCCCCAGCATTTT. This sequence joins TRBV27 and TRBJ1-5; no definite D call. The germline gives CDR1 MNHEY, CDR2 SMNVEV (reference sequence). CDR3 length equals 15 residues. V was trimmed by 2 bases and J by 5 bases, leaving 13 bases between them.

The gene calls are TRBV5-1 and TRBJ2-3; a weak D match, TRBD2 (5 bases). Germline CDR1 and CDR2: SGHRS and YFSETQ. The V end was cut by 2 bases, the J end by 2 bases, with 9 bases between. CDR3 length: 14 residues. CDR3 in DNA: TGCGCCAGCAGCTTAAGGCGGGTCACAGATACGCAGTATTTT. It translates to CASSLRRVTDTQYF.

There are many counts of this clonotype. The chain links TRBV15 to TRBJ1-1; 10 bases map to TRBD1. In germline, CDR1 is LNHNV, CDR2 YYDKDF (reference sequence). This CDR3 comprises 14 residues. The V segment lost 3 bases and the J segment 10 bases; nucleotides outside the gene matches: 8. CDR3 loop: CATSSLDRGRRAFF. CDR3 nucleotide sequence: TGTGCCACCAGCAGTCTTGACAGGGGGCGCCGAGCTTTCTTT.

CDR3 sequence (DNA): TGCGCCAGCAGCTCGACTATGAACACCGGGGAGCTGTTTTTT. Its translation is CASSSTMNTGELFF. The V and J genes are TRBV5-1 and TRBJ2-2, with a weak D call TRBD2 (5 bases). The V and J ends lost 3 bases and 1 base respectively, with 7 bases between them. CDR1 and CDR2 from the germline V gene are SGHRS and YFSETQ. This CDR3 has 14 residues.

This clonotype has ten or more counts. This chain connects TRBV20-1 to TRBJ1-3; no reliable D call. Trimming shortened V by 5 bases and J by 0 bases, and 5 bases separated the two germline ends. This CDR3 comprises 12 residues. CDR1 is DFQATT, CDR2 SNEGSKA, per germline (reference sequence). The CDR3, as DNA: TGCAGTGCTTCGAGCTCTGGAAACACCATATATTTT. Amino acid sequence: CSASSSGNTIYF.

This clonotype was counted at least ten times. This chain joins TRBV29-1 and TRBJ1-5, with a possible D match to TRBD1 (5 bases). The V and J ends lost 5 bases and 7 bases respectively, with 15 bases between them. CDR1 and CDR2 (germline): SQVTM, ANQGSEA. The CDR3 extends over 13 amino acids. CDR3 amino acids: CSVQDAGDQPQHF. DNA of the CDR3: TGCAGCGTTCAGGACGCGGGGGACCAGCCCCAGCATTTT.

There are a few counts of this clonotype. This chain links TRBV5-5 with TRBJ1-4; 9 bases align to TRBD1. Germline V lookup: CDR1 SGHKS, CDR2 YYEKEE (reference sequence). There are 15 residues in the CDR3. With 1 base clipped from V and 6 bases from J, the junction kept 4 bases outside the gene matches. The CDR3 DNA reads TGTGCCAGCAGCTTGTGGGACAGGGTAGATGAAAAACTGTTTTTT. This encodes CASSLWDRVDEKLFF.

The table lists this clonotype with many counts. Here the CDR3 DNA reads TGTGCCAGCAGCTTAGGGGGTAACTCCTACGAGCAGTACTTC. It yields the protein CASSLGGNSYEQYF. The rearrangement joins TRBV7-9 to TRBJ2-7; no clear D gene. CDR1 is SEHNR, CDR2 FQNEAQ, per germline (reference sequence). Deletions cut 1 base from V and 0 bases from J, with 7 bases between. CDR3 size: 14 residues.

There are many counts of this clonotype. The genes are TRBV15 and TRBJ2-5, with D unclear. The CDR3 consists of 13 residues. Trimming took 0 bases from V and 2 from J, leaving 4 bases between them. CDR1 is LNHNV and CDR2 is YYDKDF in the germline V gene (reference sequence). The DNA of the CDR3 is TGTGCCACCAGCAGAGAGGATCAAGAGACCCAGTACTTC. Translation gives CATSREDQETQYF.

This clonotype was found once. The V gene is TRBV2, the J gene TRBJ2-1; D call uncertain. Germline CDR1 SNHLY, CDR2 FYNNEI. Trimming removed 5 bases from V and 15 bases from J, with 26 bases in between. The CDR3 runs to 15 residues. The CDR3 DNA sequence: TGTGCCAGCAGTTTACGCGGAACTCTGGTGCGACCGGGGTTCTTC. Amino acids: CASSLRGTLVRPGFF.

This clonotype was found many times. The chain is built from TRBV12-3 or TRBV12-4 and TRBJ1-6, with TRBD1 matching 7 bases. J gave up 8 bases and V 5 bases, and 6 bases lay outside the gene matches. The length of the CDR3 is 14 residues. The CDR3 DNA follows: TGTGCCAGCAGTGAAGGGGGCGTCGATTCACCCCTCCACTTT. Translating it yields CASSEGGVDSPLHF.

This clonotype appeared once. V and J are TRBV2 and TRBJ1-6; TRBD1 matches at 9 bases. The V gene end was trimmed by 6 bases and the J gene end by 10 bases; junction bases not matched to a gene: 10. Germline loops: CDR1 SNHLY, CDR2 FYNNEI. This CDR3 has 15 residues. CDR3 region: CASSRVAGQGSPLHF. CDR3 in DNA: TGTGCCAGCAGCCGCGTAGCGGGACAGGGCTCACCCCTCCACTTT. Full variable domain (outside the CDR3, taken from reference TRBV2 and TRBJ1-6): EPEVTQTPSHQVTQMGQEVILRCVPISNHLYFYWYRQILGQKVEFLVSFYNNEISEKSEIFDDQFSVERPDGSNFTLKIRSTKLEDSAMYFCASSRVAGQGSPLHFGNGTRLTVT.